The rows below give T cell receptor beta chains drawn from one sample of a study of blood T cell repertoires in COVID-19. Profiled with immunoSEQ multiplex PCR; TCRdb holds only in-frame clones, not every one. The sample includes over 150,000 clones, about 89% seen only once; the top ten take approximately 2%. Sequencing input: peripheral blood. These receptors all stem from a man aged 18 to 30 who had recovered from COVID-19. Each CDR3 is given with its conserved first and last residue. A D gene is named only where the DNA matches it firmly. For some rows the clone size is stated as once, few or many, or as a class when expanded; others skip it.

D: NA
length: 13
size: NA
J: TRBJ1-2
V: TRBV7-2
DNA: TGTGCCAGCAGCTTAGGGACATCCCCTGGCTACACCTTC
CDR3: CASSLGTSPGYTF

D: NA
length: 20
size: NA
J: TRBJ2-4
V: TRBV21-1
DNA: TGTGCCAGCAGCACCCAGAAAAAACTAGCGGGAGCCCCTGCCAAAAACATTCAGTACTTC
CDR3: CASSTQKKLAGAPAKNIQYF

D: TRBD1
length: 18
size: once
J: TRBJ2-1
V: TRBV11-2
DNA: TGTGCCAGCAGCGGGGCCCCCGGAGGGACAGGGGGCATAAATGAGCAGTTCTTC
CDR3: CASSGAPGGTGGINEQFF

D: TRBD2
length: 18
size: NA
J: TRBJ2-7
V: TRBV5-1
DNA: TGCGCCAGCAGCTTGGGACTAGCGGGAGGGAGGAGCTCCTACGAGCAGTACTTC
CDR3: CASSLGLAGGRSSYEQYF

D: TRBD2
length: 14
size: once
J: TRBJ2-3
V: TRBV25-1
DNA: TGTGCCAGCAGTGATACGGGAGGGGTAGATACGCAGTATTTT
CDR3: CASSDTGGVDTQYF

D: TRBD1
length: 13
size: NA
J: TRBJ2-1
V: TRBV15
DNA: TGTGCCACCAGCTTAGGACAGGGGAGTGAGCAGTTCTTC
CDR3: CATSLGQGSEQFF

D: NA
length: 13
size: NA
J: TRBJ2-1
V: TRBV7-3
DNA: TGTGCCAGCAGCCTTTTTAGCGGCAATGAGCAGTTCTTC
CDR3: CASSLFSGNEQFF

D: NA
length: 11
size: NA
J: TRBJ1-1
V: TRBV5-1
DNA: TGCGCCAGCAGCTCCAGCGTTGAAGCTTTCTTT
CDR3: CASSSSVEAFF

D: TRBD2
length: 16
size: NA
J: TRBJ2-1
V: TRBV2
DNA: TGTGCCAGCAGTGAGAGGTCTAGCGGGAGTTCCAATGAGCAGTTCTTC
CDR3: CASSERSSGSSNEQFF

D: TRBD1
length: 14
size: NA
J: TRBJ1-2
V: TRBV10-2
DNA: TGCGCCAGCAGATCCCGGGACAGGGCCTATGGCTACACCTTC
CDR3: CASRSRDRAYGYTF

D: TRBD2
length: 16
size: NA
J: TRBJ2-3
V: TRBV10-3
DNA: TGTGCCATCAGTCCTCTAGCGGGAGGAGAGGCAGATACGCAGTATTTT
CDR3: CAISPLAGGEADTQYF

D: NA
length: 15
size: NA
J: TRBJ2-2
V: TRBV4-1
DNA: TGCGCCAGCAGCACGCCCCCCCCGGTGCTCGGGGAGCTGTTTTTT
CDR3: CASSTPPPVLGELFF

D: NA
length: 14
size: once
J: TRBJ1-4
V: TRBV19
DNA: TGTGCCAGCAGTATGGGGCTTCATAATGAAAAACTGTTTTTT
CDR3: CASSMGLHNEKLFF

D: NA
length: 15
size: NA
J: TRBJ1-6
V: TRBV19
DNA: TGTGCCAGTAGTCGCCCACCGCCGAGGGTTTCACCCCTCCACTTT
CDR3: CASSRPPPRVSPLHF

D: NA
length: 14
size: NA
J: TRBJ1-1
V: TRBV19
DNA: TGTGCCAGTAGTAACAGGGAGACGAACACTGAAGCTTTCTTT
CDR3: CASSNRETNTEAFF

D: NA
length: 14
size: NA
J: TRBJ1-1
V: TRBV5-1
DNA: TGCGCCAGCAGCTTACAGGTTTTGAACACTGAAGCTTTCTTT
CDR3: CASSLQVLNTEAFF

D: NA
length: 19
size: once
J: TRBJ1-1
V: TRBV7-2
DNA: TGTGCCAGCAGCTTAGCGGACTTCGGCCGCCTGGGAATGAACACTGAAGCTTTCTTT
CDR3: CASSLADFGRLGMNTEAFF

D: TRBD1
length: 13
size: few
J: TRBJ2-5
V: TRBV7-9
DNA: TGTGCCAGCAGACATGACAGGGAACAGACCCAGTACTTC
CDR3: CASRHDREQTQYF

D: TRBD2
length: 13
size: NA
J: TRBJ2-1
V: TRBV28
DNA: TGTGCCAGCAGTTTGGCTAGCGGCAATGAGCAGTTCTTC
CDR3: CASSLASGNEQFF

D: NA
length: 13
size: NA
J: TRBJ1-2
V: TRBV23-1
DNA: TGCGCCAGCAGTCAATCAGGCAGGTCTGGCTACACCTTC
CDR3: CASSQSGRSGYTF

D: NA
length: 14
size: few
J: TRBJ2-1
V: TRBV6-5
DNA: TGTGCCAGCAGTTACTCCATCGGGGGAAATGAGCAGTTCTTC
CDR3: CASSYSIGGNEQFF

D: TRBD2
length: 18
size: NA
J: TRBJ2-2
V: TRBV5-6
DNA: TGTGCCAGCAGCCGTAGGACTAGCGGGATTGGGGGTGCCGGGGAGCTGTTTTTT
CDR3: CASSRRTSGIGGAGELFF

D: TRBD2
length: 16
size: NA
J: TRBJ2-5
V: TRBV7-9
DNA: TGTGCCAGCAGCCCCCTTGGGACTAGCGGTGGAGAGACCCAGTACTTC
CDR3: CASSPLGTSGGETQYF

D: NA
length: 14
size: NA
J: TRBJ2-3
V: TRBV20-1
DNA: TGCAGTGCTAGTAGCGGTGGCAACACAGATACGCAGTATTTT
CDR3: CSASSGGNTDTQYF

D: TRBD1
length: 18
size: NA
J: TRBJ2-6
V: TRBV5-4
DNA: TGTGCCAGCAGCTTGCGGAGACAGGGGGTGTTTGGGGCCAACGTCCTGACTTTC
CDR3: CASSLRRQGVFGANVLTF

D: TRBD1
length: 15
size: NA
J: TRBJ1-5
V: TRBV6-5
DNA: TGTGCCACCAAAGAAGACAGGGGGCTCGGTCAGCCCCAGCATTTT
CDR3: CATKEDRGLGQPQHF

D: TRBD2
length: 17
size: NA
J: TRBJ2-2
V: TRBV5-8
DNA: TGTGCCAGCATCCGACCGGGACTAGCGGAGATCACCGGGGAGCTGTTTTTT
CDR3: CASIRPGLAEITGELFF

D: NA
length: 14
size: NA
J: TRBJ1-5
V: TRBV7-2
DNA: TGTGCCAGCAGCCCGGAGGGCCTGAATCAGCCCCAGCATTTT
CDR3: CASSPEGLNQPQHF